This T cell receptor beta chain was documented in a study of blood T cell repertoires in COVID-19 (dated by TCRdb to 2018 to 2020). Background for the entire study: The collaborator samples originated in the United States, Italy and Spain and spanned the acute and convalescent phases of COVID-19. The prospective study material was composed of cDNA or gDNA derived from T cells, B-cell-depleted T cells, or PBMCs. Subjects who had been exposed to COVID-19, were actively infected with it, or had recovered from it provided the deeply sampled blood TCRbeta repertoires that made up the dataset. A freely available public database, intended as a resource for researchers studying the immune response to SARS-CoV-2, is where the repertoires were released. The samples were drawn from the first 160 participants of the ongoing ImmuneRACE study and from 950 to 1,500 subjects provided by 6 global collaborators. A de-identified subject ID, COVID-19 status, age in years and sex were almost always included in the sample metadata. Where available, HLA class I and class II types were obtained from metadata supplied by the sample provider rather than from assay-based typing. Overall study results and their limits: The amount of clinical and demographic metadata varied by source and participant and was provided uncurated.

This clone was seen a single time. Its recognized antigen is unknown. No per-base quality is available; no much larger clone lies one base away. Compared with germline, V lacks 0 bases and J lacks 5 bases; bases without a gene match: 13. CDR1 SGHRS and CDR2 YFSETQ were looked up in the germline V gene. The cysteine opens and the phenylalanine closes a CDR3 of 17 amino acids. Only CDR3 DNA is held: 51 bases, read in frame from base 1. The immunoSEQ Assay, a bias-controlled multiplex PCR, was used to amplify TCRbeta CDR3 regions from genomic DNA. Per the source publication's procedure: Nucleated cell counts per sample were estimated from amplification of reference gene primers within the assay. To quantify the absolute abundance of each unique TCRbeta CDR3 rearrangement, sequence reads were collapsed and filtered. For each sample, productive Simpson clonality was calculated as the square root of Simpson's diversity index over productive rearrangements. TCRdb holds this immuneACCESS table with in-frame rearrangements only. Some clones are missing; in checked studies, unresolved V genes explain under half, and the rest has no known cause. V, J and clone size are taken as reported in that table, and D and trimming were inferred from the DNA itself. For this sample the table gives around 150,000 clones, of which 86% were detected only once. The ten largest clones add up to 0.99% of the sample.

Collaborating institutions collected whole blood in K2EDTA tubes following their own protocols. For TCRbeta analysis, collaborators shipped samples in one of three forms: frozen whole blood, isolated PBMCs, or DNA extracted from either of those sample types. The chain couples TRBV5-1 to TRBJ2-5; the central 7 bases match TRBD2. The sequence was obtained from a man aged 18 to 30 with acute or convalescent COVID-19. The sequenced material came from peripheral blood. In nucleotides, the sequence is TGCGCCAGCAGCTTGGTTGGAGGCTCGGCAGCGGGGGAGACCCAGTACTTC. This sequence encodes CASSLVGGSAAGETQYF.